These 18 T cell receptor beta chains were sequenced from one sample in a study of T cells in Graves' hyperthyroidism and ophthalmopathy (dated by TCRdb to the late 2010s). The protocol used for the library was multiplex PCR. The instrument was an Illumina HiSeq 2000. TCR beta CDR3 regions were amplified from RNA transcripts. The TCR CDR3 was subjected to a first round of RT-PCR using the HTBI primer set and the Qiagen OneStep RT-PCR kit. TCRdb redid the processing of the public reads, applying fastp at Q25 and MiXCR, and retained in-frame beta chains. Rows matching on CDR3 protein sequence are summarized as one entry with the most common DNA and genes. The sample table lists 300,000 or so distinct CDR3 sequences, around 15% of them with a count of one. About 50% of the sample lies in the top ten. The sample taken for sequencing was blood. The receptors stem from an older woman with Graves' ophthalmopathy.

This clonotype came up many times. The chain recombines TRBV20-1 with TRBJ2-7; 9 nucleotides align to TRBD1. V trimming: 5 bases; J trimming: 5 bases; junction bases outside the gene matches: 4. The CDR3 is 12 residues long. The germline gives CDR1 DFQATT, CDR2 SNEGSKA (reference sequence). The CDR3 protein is CSAGRTGDEQYF. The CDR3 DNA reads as TGCAGTGCTGGCCGGACAGGGGACGAGCAGTACTTC.

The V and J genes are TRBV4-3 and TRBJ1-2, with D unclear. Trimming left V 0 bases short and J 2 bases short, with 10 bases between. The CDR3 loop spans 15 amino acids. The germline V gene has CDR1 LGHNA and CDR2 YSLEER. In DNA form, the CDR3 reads TGCGCCAGCAGCCAAGAAGGGAGACCGAACTATGGCTACACCTTC. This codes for CASSQEGRPNYGYTF.

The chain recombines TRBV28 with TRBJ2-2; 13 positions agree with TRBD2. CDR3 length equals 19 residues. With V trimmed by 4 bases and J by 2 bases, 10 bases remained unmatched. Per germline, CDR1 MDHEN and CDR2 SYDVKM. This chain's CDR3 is CASSSRLAGGLPNTGELFF. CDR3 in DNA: TGTGCCAGCAGTTCCCGACTAGCGGGAGGCCTCCCCAACACCGGGGAGCTGTTTTTT.

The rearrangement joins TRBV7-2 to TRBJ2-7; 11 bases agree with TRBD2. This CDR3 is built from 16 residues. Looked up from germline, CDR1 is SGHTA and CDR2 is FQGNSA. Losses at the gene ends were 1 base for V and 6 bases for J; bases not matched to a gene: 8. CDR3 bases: TGTGCCAGCAGCTTAGGGGGGACTAGCGGCATGGGCGAGCAGTACTTC. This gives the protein CASSLGGTSGMGEQYF.

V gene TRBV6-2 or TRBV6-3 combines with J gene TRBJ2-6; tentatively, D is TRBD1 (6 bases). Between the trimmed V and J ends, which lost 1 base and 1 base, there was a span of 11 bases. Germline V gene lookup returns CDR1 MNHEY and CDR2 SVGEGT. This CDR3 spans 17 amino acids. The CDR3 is CASSYYRVHSGANVLTF. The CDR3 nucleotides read TGTGCCAGCAGTTACTACAGGGTACATTCTGGGGCCAACGTCCTGACTTTC.

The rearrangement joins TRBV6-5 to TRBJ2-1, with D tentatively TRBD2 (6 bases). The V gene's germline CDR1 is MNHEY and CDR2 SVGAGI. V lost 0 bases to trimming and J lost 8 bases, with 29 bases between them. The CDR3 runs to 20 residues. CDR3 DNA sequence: TGTGCCAGCAGTTACTCGTCCACTGATTCGACTAGGGTGGCCTTCGATGAGCAGTTCTTC. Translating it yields CASSYSSTDSTRVAFDEQFF.

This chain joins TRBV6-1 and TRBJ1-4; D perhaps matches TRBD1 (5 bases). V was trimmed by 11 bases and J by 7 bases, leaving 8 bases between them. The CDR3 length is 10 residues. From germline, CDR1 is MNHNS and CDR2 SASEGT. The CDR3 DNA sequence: TGTGCCGGAGGGGTTGAAAAACTGTTTTTT. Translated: CAGGVEKLFF.

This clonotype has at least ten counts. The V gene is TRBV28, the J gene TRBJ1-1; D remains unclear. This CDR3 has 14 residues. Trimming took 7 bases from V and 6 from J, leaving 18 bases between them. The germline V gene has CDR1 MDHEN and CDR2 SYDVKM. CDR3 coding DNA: TGTGCCAGCATAAAGCCAAACTCCAGCCCTGAAGCTTTCTTT. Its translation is CASIKPNSSPEAFF.

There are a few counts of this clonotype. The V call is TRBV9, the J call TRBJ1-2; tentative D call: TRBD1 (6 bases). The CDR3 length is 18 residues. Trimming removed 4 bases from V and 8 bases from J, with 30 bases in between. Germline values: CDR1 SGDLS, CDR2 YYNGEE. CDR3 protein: CASSPRLRDPGTLRGYTF. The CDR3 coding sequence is TGTGCCAGCAGCCCTCGTCTTCGGGACCCCGGGACATTGAGGGGCTACACCTTC. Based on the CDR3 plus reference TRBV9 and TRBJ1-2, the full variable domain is DSGVTQTPKHLITATGQRVTLRCSPRSGDLSVYWYQQSLDQGLQFLIQYYNGEERAKGNILERFSAQQFPDLHSELNLSSLELGDSALYFCASSPRLRDPGTLRGYTFGSGTRLTVV.

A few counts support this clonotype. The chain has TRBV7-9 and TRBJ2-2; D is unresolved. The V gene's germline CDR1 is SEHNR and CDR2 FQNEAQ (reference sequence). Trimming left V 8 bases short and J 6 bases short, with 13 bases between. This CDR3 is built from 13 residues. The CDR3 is CASQSPRPGELFF. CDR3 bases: TGTGCCAGCCAGTCCCCCCGGCCCGGGGAGCTGTTTTTT.

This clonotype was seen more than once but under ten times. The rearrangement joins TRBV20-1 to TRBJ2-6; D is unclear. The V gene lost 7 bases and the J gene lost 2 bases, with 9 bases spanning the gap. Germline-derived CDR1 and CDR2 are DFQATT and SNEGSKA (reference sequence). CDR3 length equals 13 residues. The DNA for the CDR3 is TGCAGTGTGGTGGGGACTGGGGCCAACGTCCTGACTTTC. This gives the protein CSVVGTGANVLTF.

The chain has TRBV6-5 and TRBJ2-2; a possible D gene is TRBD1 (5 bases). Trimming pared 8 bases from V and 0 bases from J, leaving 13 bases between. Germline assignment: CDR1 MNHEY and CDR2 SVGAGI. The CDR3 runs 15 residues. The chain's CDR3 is CASGADYTNTGELFF. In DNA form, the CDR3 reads TGTGCCAGCGGGGCGGATTACACGAACACCGGGGAGCTGTTTTTT.

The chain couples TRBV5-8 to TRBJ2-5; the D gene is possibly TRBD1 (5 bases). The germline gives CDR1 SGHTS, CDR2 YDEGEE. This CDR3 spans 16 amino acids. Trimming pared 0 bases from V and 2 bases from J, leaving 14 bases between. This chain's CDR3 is CASSLDRFTHQETQYF. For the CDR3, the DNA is TGTGCCAGCAGCTTGGACAGGTTTACTCATCAAGAGACCCAGTACTTC.

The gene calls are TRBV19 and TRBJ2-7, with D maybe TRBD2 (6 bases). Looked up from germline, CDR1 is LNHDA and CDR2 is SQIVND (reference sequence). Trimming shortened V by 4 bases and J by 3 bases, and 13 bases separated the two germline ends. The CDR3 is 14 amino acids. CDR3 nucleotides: TGTGCCAGTAGTACACGGGGGTGGGTCTACGAGCAGTACTTC. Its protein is CASSTRGWVYEQYF.

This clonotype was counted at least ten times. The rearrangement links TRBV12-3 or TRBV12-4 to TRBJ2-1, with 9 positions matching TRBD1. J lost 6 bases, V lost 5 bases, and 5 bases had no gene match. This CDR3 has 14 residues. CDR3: CASSGTGSGNEQFF. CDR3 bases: TGTGCCAGCAGTGGGACAGGGTCAGGCAATGAGCAGTTCTTC.

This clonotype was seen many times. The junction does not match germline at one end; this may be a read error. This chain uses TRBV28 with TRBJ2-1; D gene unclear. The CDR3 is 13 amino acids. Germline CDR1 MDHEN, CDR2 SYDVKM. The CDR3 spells CASRFGVNNEQFF. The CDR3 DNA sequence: TGTGCCAGCCGTTTTGGGGTAAACAATGAGCAGTTCTTC.

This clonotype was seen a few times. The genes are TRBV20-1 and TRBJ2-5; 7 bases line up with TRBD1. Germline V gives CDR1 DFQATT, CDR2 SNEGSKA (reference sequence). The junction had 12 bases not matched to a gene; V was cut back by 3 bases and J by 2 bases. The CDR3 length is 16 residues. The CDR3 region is CSASRLGGPEQETQYF. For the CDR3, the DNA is TGCAGTGCTAGTAGGCTAGGGGGCCCGGAACAAGAGACCCAGTACTTC.

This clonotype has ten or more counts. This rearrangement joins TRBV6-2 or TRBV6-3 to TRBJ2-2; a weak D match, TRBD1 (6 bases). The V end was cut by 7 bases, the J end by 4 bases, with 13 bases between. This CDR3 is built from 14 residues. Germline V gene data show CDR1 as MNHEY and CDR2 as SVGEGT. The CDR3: CASKLNRVTGELFF. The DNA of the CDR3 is TGTGCCAGCAAGCTGAACAGGGTCACCGGGGAGCTGTTTTTT.